Listed below are T cell receptor beta chains from one sample, sequenced in a study of blood T cell repertoires in COVID-19. Clones were read by immunoSEQ multiplex PCR, and TCRdb kept only the in-frame ones, dropping some. In the table there are about 290,000 clones, about nine tenths of which are singletons. The source material was peripheral blood. The source of these receptors is a woman in her 30s with COVID-19, enrolled during active disease. The conserved cysteine and the conserved F or W are not part of the CDR3 here.

J: TRBJ2-7; V: TRBV11-3; CDR3: ASSLGDRGTRY
J: TRBJ1-1; V: TRBV4-1; CDR3: ASSQDRSTEAF
J: TRBJ2-2; V: TRBV4-2; CDR3: ASSQDVAGRYTGELF
J: TRBJ1-2; V: TRBV28; CDR3: ASSLNAQRYYGYT
J: TRBJ2-1; V: TRBV5-1; CDR3: ATAERGGLSSYNEQF
J: TRBJ2-7; V: TRBV7-9; CDR3: ASSLVLNYEQY
J: TRBJ2-7; V: TRBV6-6; CDR3: ASKTPGGEQY
J: TRBJ1-1; V: TRBV7-9; CDR3: ASSLFQGTWTEAF
J: TRBJ1-6; V: TRBV2; CDR3: ASSWDRGLSVNLH
J: TRBJ2-5; V: TRBV7-2; CDR3: ASSPIWASGAQETQY
J: TRBJ1-5; V: TRBV19; CDR3: ASSVYYDSNQPQH
J: TRBJ2-3; V: TRBV5-1; CDR3: ASSLEPSGGAGDTQY
J: TRBJ1-2; V: TRBV5-1; CDR3: ASKEEDLYGYT
J: TRBJ2-1; V: TRBV5-1; CDR3: ASSLGLAGGLIDEQF
J: TRBJ2-4; V: TRBV3-1/TRBV3-2; CDR3: ASSQELRGDIQY
J: TRBJ2-7; V: TRBV6-5; CDR3: ASHKLGGSSYEQY
J: TRBJ2-3; V: TRBV5-8; CDR3: ASSLDWGQDTQY
J: TRBJ1-5; V: TRBV19; CDR3: ASSMKMTGFQPQH
J: TRBJ1-2; V: TRBV19; CDR3: ASVQGANYGYT
J: TRBJ1-5; V: TRBV5-8; CDR3: ASSFGTGNQPQH
J: TRBJ2-1; V: TRBV5-5; CDR3: ASSSGGAFPYNEQF
J: TRBJ1-6; V: TRBV30; CDR3: AWRWTGAYSPLH
J: TRBJ1-3; V: TRBV6-4; CDR3: AIPRECGLSGNTIY
J: TRBJ2-1; V: TRBV6-1; CDR3: ASSEKTGWTYNEQF
J: TRBJ1-2; V: TRBV12-3/TRBV12-4; CDR3: ASASRGNYGYT
J: TRBJ1-2; V: TRBV15; CDR3: ATSRGDTGDGYT
J: TRBJ1-4; V: TRBV7-9; CDR3: ASSPRGGPNEKLF
J: TRBJ1-5; V: TRBV2; CDR3: ANSGAGTGYQPQH
J: TRBJ1-3; V: TRBV4-2; CDR3: ASSHPGQLSGNTIY
J: TRBJ1-4; V: TRBV5-1; CDR3: ASSFQGRGIGEKLF
J: TRBJ2-7; V: TRBV5-1; CDR3: ASSLSDSLKSYEQY